This T cell receptor (beta chain) was found in a study of early T cells in non-severe SARS-CoV-2 infection. About the research overall: From unsorted whole blood, bulk RNA was sequenced, and the chains remained unpaired. Findings and limits, study-wide: Matches to VDJdb favored anti-spike CD8 responses and missed private and CD4 specificities.

The TCR library protocol was used to attach unique molecular identifiers. These identifiers were attached to individual cDNA molecules. A single record per CDR3 protein comes from TCRdb applying MiXCR to the 5' RACE reads. The sample records about 69,000 distinct CDR3 sequences, roughly 4.9% being singletons. This clonotype was observed a few times. Its antigen is currently unknown. The CDR3 sequence is 15 residues long. Trimming cost V 3 bases and J 4 bases, with 12 bases left between them. The germline V gene has CDR1 SGHVS and CDR2 FQNEAQ. This sequence was found in an adult who was a healthcare worker with PCR-confirmed SARS-CoV-2 infection or an uninfected control (not recorded which). The donor label of this sample is uncertain. The sequenced sample was whole blood, obtained at baseline. The chain is built from TRBV7-8 and TRBJ1-4; D not certain. The CDR3 loop is CASSFFPLGNEKLFF. Here the CDR3 DNA reads TGTGCCAGCAGCTTTTTCCCTCTCGGTAATGAAAAACTGTTTTTT.